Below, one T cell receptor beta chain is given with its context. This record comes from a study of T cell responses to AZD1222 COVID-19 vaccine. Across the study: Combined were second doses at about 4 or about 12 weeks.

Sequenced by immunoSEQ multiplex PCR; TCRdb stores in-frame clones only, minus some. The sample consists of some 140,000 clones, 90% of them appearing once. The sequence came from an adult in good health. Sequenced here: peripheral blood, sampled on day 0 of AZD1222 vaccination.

CDR3 region: CASSLGTPISTDTQYF. The DNA of the CDR3 is TGCGCCAGCAGCTTGGGGACACCAATTAGCACAGATACGCAGTATTTT. The rearrangement links TRBV5-1 to TRBJ2-3, with D tentatively TRBD1 (5 bases). Germline CDR1 is SGHRS and CDR2 is YFSETQ. The CDR3 length is 16 residues. Trimming stripped 0 bases from V and 0 bases from J, with 11 bases between.